A selection of T cell receptor beta chains follows, all from one sample in a study of Ad26.COV2.S vaccination and SARS-CoV-2 variants. Sequenced by immunoSEQ multiplex PCR; TCRdb stores in-frame clones only, minus some. The sample lists about 350,000 clones; about nine tenths were seen once. Specimen: peripheral blood, collected in a trial of Ad26.COV2.S vaccine versus placebo. The receptors here all came from a person between 18 and 65 years old who received the Ad26.COV2.S COVID-19 vaccine or a placebo. Both conserved end residues are part of each CDR3. A D gene is named only where the DNA matches it firmly. A clone size is listed for some rows: how often the clone was seen (once, few, many), or a class if it is expanded.

CDR3nt: TGTGCTAGTGGTCCGCCGGACAGCCCCCCCCGGCATTTT
CDR3aa: CASGPPDSPPRHF
j_gene: TRBJ1-5
v_gene: TRBV12-5
abundance: .
d_gene: .

CDR3nt: TGTGCCAGCAGCCAAGGCGGGGCCCTTGAGCAGTTCTTC
CDR3aa: CASSQGGALEQFF
j_gene: TRBJ2-1
v_gene: TRBV4-2
abundance: once
d_gene: .

CDR3nt: TGTGCCAGCAGCCATTACTACCAGGGGGCGGGCACTGAAGCTTTCTTT
CDR3aa: CASSHYYQGAGTEAFF
j_gene: TRBJ1-1
v_gene: TRBV4-2
abundance: .
d_gene: TRBD1

CDR3nt: TGTGCCTGGAGACAGGGAGAATATAATTCACCCCTCCACTTT
CDR3aa: CAWRQGEYNSPLHF
j_gene: TRBJ1-6
v_gene: TRBV30
abundance: .
d_gene: .

CDR3nt: TGTGCCAGCATCCCAAGAAACTGGACAGGGGAGACTAATGAAAAACTGTTTTTT
CDR3aa: CASIPRNWTGETNEKLFF
j_gene: TRBJ1-4
v_gene: TRBV7-9
abundance: .
d_gene: TRBD1

CDR3nt: TGTGCCACCCAATCAAGCGGGGGGGCCGAAGAGACCCAGTACTTC
CDR3aa: CATQSSGGAEETQYF
j_gene: TRBJ2-5
v_gene: TRBV24-1
abundance: .
d_gene: TRBD2

CDR3nt: TGTGCCTGGAGCTTAGACAGGGGGCGTGAGCAGTACTTC
CDR3aa: CAWSLDRGREQYF
j_gene: TRBJ2-7
v_gene: TRBV30
abundance: .
d_gene: TRBD1

CDR3nt: TGTGCCAGCAGTGAACTCGGTAACTATGGCTACACCTTC
CDR3aa: CASSELGNYGYTF
j_gene: TRBJ1-2
v_gene: TRBV6-1
abundance: few
d_gene: .

CDR3nt: TGTGCTAGCAGCAATAATCCGACAGCCCAAGAGACCCAGTACTTC
CDR3aa: CASSNNPTAQETQYF
j_gene: TRBJ2-5
v_gene: TRBV7-7
abundance: .
d_gene: .

CDR3nt: TGCGCCAGCAGCCTACCGACTAGCGCGAGTGTAGATACGCAGTATTTT
CDR3aa: CASSLPTSASVDTQYF
j_gene: TRBJ2-3
v_gene: TRBV5-1
abundance: .
d_gene: TRBD2

CDR3nt: TGTGCCAGCAGCCAGGGGGGTGGAGGGATACAAGAGACCCAGTACTTC
CDR3aa: CASSQGGGGIQETQYF
j_gene: TRBJ2-5
v_gene: TRBV7-9
abundance: .
d_gene: .

CDR3nt: TGCGCCAGCAGTCAGCGACCCGGGACAGGTGGAAACACCATATATTTT
CDR3aa: CASSQRPGTGGNTIYF
j_gene: TRBJ1-3
v_gene: TRBV23-1
abundance: .
d_gene: TRBD1

CDR3nt: TGCAGCGTTGAAGCAGGGGCACCCTCCTACAATGAGCAGTTCTTC
CDR3aa: CSVEAGAPSYNEQFF
j_gene: TRBJ2-1
v_gene: TRBV29-1
abundance: .
d_gene: .

CDR3nt: TGTGCCACCAGCCCCGGGACTAGCGGGGGGGAGACCCAGTACTTC
CDR3aa: CATSPGTSGGETQYF
j_gene: TRBJ2-5
v_gene: TRBV15
abundance: .
d_gene: TRBD2

CDR3nt: TGTGCTAGCAGCTTACTACCTAGCGGGGCCCACAATGAGCAGTTCTTC
CDR3aa: CASSLLPSGAHNEQFF
j_gene: TRBJ2-1
v_gene: TRBV7-7
abundance: .
d_gene: TRBD2

CDR3nt: TGTGCCAGCAGCTTACAGGGGCTCCACACTGAAGCTTTCTTT
CDR3aa: CASSLQGLHTEAFF
j_gene: TRBJ1-1
v_gene: TRBV5-6
abundance: .
d_gene: TRBD1

CDR3nt: TGCGCCAGCAGCCAAGGACTAGCGGGGGGGAACACCGGGGAGCTGTTTTTT
CDR3aa: CASSQGLAGGNTGELFF
j_gene: TRBJ2-2
v_gene: TRBV4-1
abundance: .
d_gene: TRBD2

CDR3nt: TGCGCCAGCAGCTTGAAGGGACAGGAAGGAGAGACCCAGTACTTC
CDR3aa: CASSLKGQEGETQYF
j_gene: TRBJ2-5
v_gene: TRBV5-1
abundance: .
d_gene: TRBD1

CDR3nt: TGTGCCATCAGTGTGGGACCCGGTAAGGGTTCACCCCTCCACTTT
CDR3aa: CAISVGPGKGSPLHF
j_gene: TRBJ1-6
v_gene: TRBV10-3
abundance: .
d_gene: .

CDR3nt: TGTGCCAGCAGTGAACAGGGGGCTGGGGAGACCCAGTACTTC
CDR3aa: CASSEQGAGETQYF
j_gene: TRBJ2-5
v_gene: TRBV25-1
abundance: once
d_gene: TRBD1

CDR3nt: TGTGCCAGCAGCTTCCAGGGGGCAGCCCAGCAGTACTTC
CDR3aa: CASSFQGAAQQYF
j_gene: TRBJ2-7
v_gene: TRBV7-3
abundance: .
d_gene: TRBD1

CDR3nt: TGCGCCAGCAGCCAAGACCCCTCCGACCAACCATCCTACGAGCAGTACTTC
CDR3aa: CASSQDPSDQPSYEQYF
j_gene: TRBJ2-7
v_gene: TRBV4-1
abundance: .
d_gene: .

CDR3nt: TGCGCCAGCAGTCAAGAACGATTC
CDR3aa: CASSQERF
j_gene: TRBJ2-7
v_gene: TRBV23-1
abundance: .
d_gene: .

CDR3nt: TGTGCCAGCAGCTTGCCCGGGGGGACCCTTGACACCGGGGAGCTGTTTTTT
CDR3aa: CASSLPGGTLDTGELFF
j_gene: TRBJ2-2
v_gene: TRBV5-6
abundance: .
d_gene: TRBD2

CDR3nt: TGTGCCAGCAGCTTCGGACAGATTCCCTACGAGCAGTACTTC
CDR3aa: CASSFGQIPYEQYF
j_gene: TRBJ2-7
v_gene: TRBV5-6
abundance: .
d_gene: .

CDR3nt: TGTGCCAGCAGCGCAGGGAGGGGGACGCGTGAGCAGTACTTC
CDR3aa: CASSAGRGTREQYF
j_gene: TRBJ2-7
v_gene: TRBV9
abundance: .
d_gene: .

CDR3nt: TGTGCCAGTAGGGGGACTCGCTATGGCTACACCTTC
CDR3aa: CASRGTRYGYTF
j_gene: TRBJ1-2
v_gene: TRBV19
abundance: few
d_gene: .

CDR3nt: TGTGCCAGCAGCCACGACAGCAGAAATCAGCCCCAGCATTTT
CDR3aa: CASSHDSRNQPQHF
j_gene: TRBJ1-5
v_gene: TRBV7-6
abundance: .
d_gene: .

CDR3nt: TGTGCCAGCAGCCGACCCAGAGACAATGAGCAGTTCTTC
CDR3aa: CASSRPRDNEQFF
j_gene: TRBJ2-1
v_gene: TRBV7-2
abundance: .
d_gene: .

CDR3nt: TGTGCCAGCAGCTTAGAAGGAGGTGGTGATCAGCCCCAGCATTTT
CDR3aa: CASSLEGGGDQPQHF
j_gene: TRBJ1-5
v_gene: TRBV7-2
abundance: .
d_gene: .

CDR3nt: TGTGCCAGCAGCTTACTGGGCAGGGACACTGAAGCTTTCTTT
CDR3aa: CASSLLGRDTEAFF
j_gene: TRBJ1-1
v_gene: TRBV7-8
abundance: .
d_gene: .

CDR3nt: TGCAGCGTTGTCCCGGGACAGGTTACCGGGGAGCTGTTTTTT
CDR3aa: CSVVPGQVTGELFF
j_gene: TRBJ2-2
v_gene: TRBV29-1
abundance: .
d_gene: TRBD1

CDR3nt: TGTGCCAGCAGCCAAGATATGACAGCGGGTCAGCCCCAGCATTTT
CDR3aa: CASSQDMTAGQPQHF
j_gene: TRBJ1-5
v_gene: TRBV3-1/TRBV3-2
abundance: .
d_gene: .

CDR3nt: TGTGCCAGCAGCTCAGGGGTACCGAACACCGGGGAGCTGTTTTTT
CDR3aa: CASSSGVPNTGELFF
j_gene: TRBJ2-2
v_gene: TRBV3-1/TRBV3-2
abundance: once
d_gene: .

CDR3nt: TGTGCCTGGAGTTCGGGGGGAAATCAGCCCCAGCATTTT
CDR3aa: CAWSSGGNQPQHF
j_gene: TRBJ1-5
v_gene: TRBV30
abundance: once
d_gene: .

CDR3nt: TGTGCCAGCAGTTACGGGGTCGGTCGCAATCAGCCCCAGCATTTT
CDR3aa: CASSYGVGRNQPQHF
j_gene: TRBJ1-5
v_gene: TRBV6-2/TRBV6-3
abundance: .
d_gene: .

CDR3nt: TGTGCCAGCAGCCGTGAGTGGAACACTGAAGCTTTCTTT
CDR3aa: CASSREWNTEAFF
j_gene: TRBJ1-1
v_gene: TRBV5-7
abundance: .
d_gene: .

CDR3nt: TGTGCCAGTAGTATAGTTTCTGGGGGCTCCTACAATGAGCAGTTCTTC
CDR3aa: CASSIVSGGSYNEQFF
j_gene: TRBJ2-1
v_gene: TRBV19
abundance: .
d_gene: .

CDR3nt: TGTGCCAGTAGCCCTGGACAGGGCTCCTACAATGAGCAGTTCTTC
CDR3aa: CASSPGQGSYNEQFF
j_gene: TRBJ2-1
v_gene: TRBV19
abundance: few
d_gene: TRBD1

CDR3nt: TGTGCCAGCAGCCGGGGAGAGACCCAGTACTTC
CDR3aa: CASSRGETQYF
j_gene: TRBJ2-5
v_gene: TRBV11-2
abundance: .
d_gene: .

CDR3nt: TGTGCCAGTAGTCGTCAACAGGGTTCCCCATACGAGCAGTACTTC
CDR3aa: CASSRQQGSPYEQYF
j_gene: TRBJ2-7
v_gene: TRBV19
abundance: .
d_gene: .

CDR3nt: TGTGCCAGCTCCCGCCAGGGGACCAAAGAACAAGAGACCCAGTACTTC
CDR3aa: CASSRQGTKEQETQYF
j_gene: TRBJ2-5
v_gene: TRBV9
abundance: .
d_gene: .

CDR3nt: TGTGCCAGTACCCTCGGGGCGATGGGGGCCAACGTCCTGACTTTC
CDR3aa: CASTLGAMGANVLTF
j_gene: TRBJ2-6
v_gene: TRBV19
abundance: .
d_gene: .

CDR3nt: TGTGCCAGCAGCTTGCTAGGAGACCGGAGCTCCTACGAGCAGTACTTC
CDR3aa: CASSLLGDRSSYEQYF
j_gene: TRBJ2-7
v_gene: TRBV5-6
abundance: .
d_gene: .